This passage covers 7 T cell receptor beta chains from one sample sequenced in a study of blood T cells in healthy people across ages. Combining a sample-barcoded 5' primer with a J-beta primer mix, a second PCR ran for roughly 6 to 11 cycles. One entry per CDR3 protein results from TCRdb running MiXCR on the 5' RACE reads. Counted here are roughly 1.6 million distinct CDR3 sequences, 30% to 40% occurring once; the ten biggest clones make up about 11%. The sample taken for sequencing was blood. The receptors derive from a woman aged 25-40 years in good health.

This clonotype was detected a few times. The CDR3 nucleotides read TGTGCCAGCAGTTTTAGGGCAGGAGCCGAGGGACGACCCTCCTACGAGCAGTACTTC. It translates to CASSFRAGAEGRPSYEQYF. The chain has TRBV28 and TRBJ2-7, with D possibly called TRBD1 or TRBD2 (5 bases each). The CDR3 sequence is 19 residues long. Germline V gene lookup returns CDR1 MDHEN and CDR2 SYDVKM. Trimming stripped 3 bases from V and 0 bases from J, with 24 bases between.

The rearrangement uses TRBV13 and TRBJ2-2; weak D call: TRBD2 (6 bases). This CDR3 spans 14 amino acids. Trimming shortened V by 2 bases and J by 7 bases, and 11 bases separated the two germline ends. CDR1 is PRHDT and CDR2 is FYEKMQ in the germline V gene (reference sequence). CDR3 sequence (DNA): TGTGCCAGCAGCTTATATTGGAGGGACGGGGAGCTGTTTTTT. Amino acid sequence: CASSLYWRDGELFF.

CDR3: CASSPIVGSRGEQFF. The CDR3 bases are TGTGCCAGCAGCCCTATAGTGGGGTCTAGGGGTGAGCAGTTCTTC. This chain links TRBV11-2 with TRBJ2-1; tentative D call: TRBD1 (5 bases). CDR3 length equals 15 residues. The V end was cut by 5 bases, the J end by 9 bases, with 20 bases between. CDR1 and CDR2 from the germline V gene are SGHAT and FQNNGV.

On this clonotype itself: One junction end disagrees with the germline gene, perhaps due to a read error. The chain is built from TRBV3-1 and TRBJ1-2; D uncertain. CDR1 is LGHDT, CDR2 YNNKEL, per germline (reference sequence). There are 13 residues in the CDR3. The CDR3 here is CVSSQEAGRWYTF. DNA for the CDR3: TGTGTCAGCAGCCAAGAGGCCGGGAGATGGTACACCTTC.

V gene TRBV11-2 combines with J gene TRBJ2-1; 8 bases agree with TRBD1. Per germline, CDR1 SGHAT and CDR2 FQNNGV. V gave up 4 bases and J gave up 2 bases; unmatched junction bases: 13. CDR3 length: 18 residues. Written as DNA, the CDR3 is TGTGCCAGCAGCTACTATGGGGGCTACAGGGGGACCTACAATGAGCAGTTCTTC. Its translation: CASSYYGGYRGTYNEQFF.

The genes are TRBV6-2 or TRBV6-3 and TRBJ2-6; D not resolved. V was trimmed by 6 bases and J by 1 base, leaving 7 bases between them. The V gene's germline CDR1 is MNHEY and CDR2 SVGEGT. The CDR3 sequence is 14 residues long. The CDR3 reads CASSQTSGANVLTF. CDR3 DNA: TGTGCCAGCAGCCAGACATCTGGGGCCAACGTCCTGACTTTC.

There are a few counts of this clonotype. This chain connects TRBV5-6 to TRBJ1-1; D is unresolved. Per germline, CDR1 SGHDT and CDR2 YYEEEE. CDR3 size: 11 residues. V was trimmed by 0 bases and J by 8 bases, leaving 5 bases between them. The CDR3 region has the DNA TGTGCCAGCAGCTTGGGGCAGGAAGCTTTCTTT. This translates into CASSLGQEAFF.